This record covers a single TCR beta chain. This record comes from a study of T cells in Graves' hyperthyroidism and ophthalmopathy. Patients were excluded for uncontrolled infection, other autoimmune disease, pregnancy or lactation. Template material for amplifying TCR beta CDR3 regions consisted of RNA transcripts. With the HTBI primer set, the TCR CDR3 went through a first round of RT-PCR. One entry per CDR3 protein, called by TCRdb with MiXCR from the multiplex PCR reads. The sample contains about 210,000 distinct CDR3 sequences, 17% of which appear only once. Germline V gene data show CDR1 as KGHDR and CDR2 as SFDVKD. The CDR3 loop spans 16 amino acids. The junction had 13 bases not matched to a gene; V was cut back by 4 bases and J by 9 bases.

This chain links TRBV24-1 with TRBJ2-1; 8 positions match TRBD1. The receptor's source is a man aged 50-60 years with Graves' hyperthyroidism. Sample: blood. CDR3 DNA sequence: TGTGCCACCAGTGACCCCGGACAGGGCTGGGATAGTGAGCAGTTCTTC. This codes for CATSDPGQGWDSEQFF.